This T cell receptor (beta chain) was obtained from a study of OX40 agonist ivuxolimab in advanced cancers. As for the study more broadly: The costimulatory receptor OX40 (CD134) was targeted by ivuxolimab, a fully human IgG2 agonistic monoclonal antibody. Intravenous ivuxolimab was administered to patients every 2 weeks at six dose levels: 0.01, 0.1, 0.3, 1.5, 3 and 10 mg/kg. Of the 50 to 55 patients in dose escalation, some 20 had hepatocellular carcinoma, around 15 had melanoma, 9 had renal cell carcinoma and 9 had head and neck cancer. In the dose-escalation cohort, around four fifths of patients were male, and the mean age was around 65 years with a range of roughly 23 to 79. Patients were allowed to have had prior anti-PD-1, anti-PD-L1 or anti-CTLA-4 therapy, and more than 35% of the dose-escalation patients had been treated with checkpoint inhibitors. Partial responses occurred in three dose-escalation patients, of whom one had hepatocellular carcinoma and two had cutaneous melanoma. The point of sequencing TCRbeta in the periphery was to test whether ivuxolimab changed TCR sequence diversity and drove clonal T-cell expansion. The paper covers the monotherapy dose-escalation part of the phase I ivuxolimab trial, which included N = 52 patients.

This clone has more than one count but fewer than ten. Its antigen remains unidentified. No per-base quality is available; no much larger clone lies one base away. To sequence the TCRbeta CDR3 region, genomic DNA was isolated from the sorted cells. TCRbeta CDR3 regions were sequenced using the immunoSEQ Assay. Sourced from immuneACCESS, this table was stored by TCRdb with only in-frame sequences that have V and J called. A share of the clones is absent; for the studies checked, an unresolved V gene accounts for under half, and the remainder has no known explanation. This sample comprises around 98,000 clones, 70% to 90% of them detected only once. The ten largest clones represent 0.5% to 0.55% of the sample. What the research found in general, with its limitations: After ivuxolimab, CD8+ T cells had more expanded clones than CD4+ T cells on average. Partial responders in the 0.1-3.0 mg/kg groups had among the lowest normalized peripheral clonal expansion, especially among CD8+ T cells. At doses of 0.1 to 3.0 mg/kg, clonal expansion of both CD4+ and CD8+ T cells in blood was seen between baseline and week 6. Antigen specificity was not determined for the clonally expanded peripheral T cells. Low levels of normalized T-cell clonal expansion were also seen in some patients who did not respond.

Patients with autoimmune disease history or receiving systemic immunosuppression were excluded from the trial. Peripheral blood for TCR sequencing was collected from all dose cohorts at baseline, on cycle 4 day 1, and on cycle 7 day 1. The samples were taken from a phase I, first-in-human, multicenter, open-label dose-escalation trial of ivuxolimab. Adults with locally advanced or metastatic head and neck squamous cell, hepatocellular, melanoma or renal cell carcinoma were enrolled in the trial. Before TCR sequencing, CD4+ T cells and CD8+ T cells were sorted from peripheral blood as separate populations. The junction carries 7 bases between V and J, which are trimmed by 1 base and 12 bases respectively. Measured from the cysteine to the phenylalanine, the CDR3 is 11 residues long. Of all the DNA, just the CDR3 is kept, 33 bases in frame from base 1. CDR1 LGHNA and CDR2 YNFKEQ are derived from the germline V gene.

The sequence joins TRBV4-2 to TRBJ1-5; no confident D gene assignment can be made. The sample here was CD4+ or CD8+ T cells sorted from blood, taken in a trial of the OX40 agonist ivuxolimab. This receptor was obtained from an adult with an advanced solid tumor such as melanoma, head and neck, liver or kidney cancer. The CDR3 region reads CASSQGGGQHF. The DNA sequence is TGTGCCAGCAGCCAAGGGGGAGGCCAGCATTTT.